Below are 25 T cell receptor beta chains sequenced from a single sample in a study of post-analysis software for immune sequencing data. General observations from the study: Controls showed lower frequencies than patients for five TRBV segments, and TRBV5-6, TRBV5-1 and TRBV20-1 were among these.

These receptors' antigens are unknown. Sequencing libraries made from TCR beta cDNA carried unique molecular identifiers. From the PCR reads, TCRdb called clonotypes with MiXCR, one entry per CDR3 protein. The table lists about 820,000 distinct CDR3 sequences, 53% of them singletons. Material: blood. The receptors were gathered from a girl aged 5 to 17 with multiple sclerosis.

The CDR3 coding sequence is TGTGCCAGCAGCCCCCGGACTAGCGGGGGGGCACGGCAGTACTTC. Translating gives CASSPRTSGGARQYF. The V gene is TRBV7-6, the J gene TRBJ2-7; 15 bases line up with TRBD2. The V gene end was trimmed by 5 bases and the J gene end by 9 bases; junction bases not matched to a gene: 8. The CDR3 loop spans 15 amino acids. The V gene's germline CDR1 is SGHVS and CDR2 FNYEAQ.

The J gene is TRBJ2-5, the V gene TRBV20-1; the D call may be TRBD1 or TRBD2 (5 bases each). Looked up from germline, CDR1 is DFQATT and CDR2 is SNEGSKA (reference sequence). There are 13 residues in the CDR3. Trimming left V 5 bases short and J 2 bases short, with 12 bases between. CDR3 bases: TGCAGTGCTGTACGGGACCTACAAGAGACCCAGTACTTC. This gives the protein CSAVRDLQETQYF.

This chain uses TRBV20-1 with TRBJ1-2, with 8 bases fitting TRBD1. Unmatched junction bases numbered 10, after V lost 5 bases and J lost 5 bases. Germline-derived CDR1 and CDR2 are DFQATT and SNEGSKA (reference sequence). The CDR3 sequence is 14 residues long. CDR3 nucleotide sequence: TGCAGTGCTTCTCGGGACAGGTTATTGTATGGCTACACCTTC. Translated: CSASRDRLLYGYTF.

This CDR3 reads CASGEGGTDTQYF. In nucleotides, the CDR3 is TGTGCCAGCGGCGAGGGGGGCACAGATACGCAGTATTTT. The genes are TRBV2 and TRBJ2-3; perhaps TRBD1 as D (6 bases). This CDR3 is 13 amino acids long. Germline CDR1 is SNHLY and CDR2 is FYNNEI. The ends were cut back, 8 bases at V and 1 base at J, with 10 bases in the middle. The whole variable domain, filled in from reference TRBV2 and TRBJ2-3, reads EPEVTQTPSHQVTQMGQEVILRCVPISNHLYFYWYRQILGQKVEFLVSFYNNEISEKSEIFDDQFSVERPDGSNFTLKIRSTKLEDSAMYFCASGEGGTDTQYFGPGTRLTVL.

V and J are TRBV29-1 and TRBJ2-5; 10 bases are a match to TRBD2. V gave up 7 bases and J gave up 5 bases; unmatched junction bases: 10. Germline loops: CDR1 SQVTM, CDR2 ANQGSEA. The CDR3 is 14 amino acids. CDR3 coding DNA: TGCAGCGCCGAAAGTACTAGCGGGAAGGAGACCCAGTACTTC. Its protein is CSAESTSGKETQYF.

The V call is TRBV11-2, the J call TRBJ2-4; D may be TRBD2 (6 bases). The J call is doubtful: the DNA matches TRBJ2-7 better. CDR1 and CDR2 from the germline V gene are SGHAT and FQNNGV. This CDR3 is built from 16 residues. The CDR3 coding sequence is TGTGCCAGCAGCCCTCCGGCGGGATTTAACTCCTACGAGCAGTACTTC. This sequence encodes CASSPPAGFNSYEQYF.

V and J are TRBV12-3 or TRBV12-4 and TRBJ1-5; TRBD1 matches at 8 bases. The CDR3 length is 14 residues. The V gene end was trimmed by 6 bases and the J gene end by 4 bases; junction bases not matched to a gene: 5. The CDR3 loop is CASSFQGANQPQHF. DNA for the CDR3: TGTGCCAGCAGCTTCCAGGGGGCAAATCAGCCCCAGCATTTT.

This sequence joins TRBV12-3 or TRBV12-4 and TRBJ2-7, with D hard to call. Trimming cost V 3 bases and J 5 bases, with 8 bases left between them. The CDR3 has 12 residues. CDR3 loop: CASSLRQNEQYF. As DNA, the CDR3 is TGTGCCAGCAGTTTGCGACAAAACGAGCAGTACTTC.

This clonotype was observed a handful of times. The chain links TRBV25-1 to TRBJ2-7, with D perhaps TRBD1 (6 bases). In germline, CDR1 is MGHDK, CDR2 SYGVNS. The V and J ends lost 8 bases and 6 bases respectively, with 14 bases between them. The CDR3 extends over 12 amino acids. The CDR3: CASGPRGGEQYF. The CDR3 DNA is TGTGCCAGCGGACCCCGAGGGGGCGAGCAGTACTTC.

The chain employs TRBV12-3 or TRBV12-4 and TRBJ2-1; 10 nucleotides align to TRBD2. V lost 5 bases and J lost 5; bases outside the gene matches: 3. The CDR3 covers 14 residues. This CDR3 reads CASSKRGGNNEQFF. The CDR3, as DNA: TGTGCCAGCAGTAAGCGGGGGGGCAACAATGAGCAGTTCTTC.

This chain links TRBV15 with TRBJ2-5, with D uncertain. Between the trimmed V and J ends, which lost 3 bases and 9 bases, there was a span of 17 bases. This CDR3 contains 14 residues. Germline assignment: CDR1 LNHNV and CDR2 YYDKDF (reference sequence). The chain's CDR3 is CATSSRTGFWAQYF. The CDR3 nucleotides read TGTGCCACCAGCAGTCGAACCGGATTTTGGGCCCAGTACTTC.

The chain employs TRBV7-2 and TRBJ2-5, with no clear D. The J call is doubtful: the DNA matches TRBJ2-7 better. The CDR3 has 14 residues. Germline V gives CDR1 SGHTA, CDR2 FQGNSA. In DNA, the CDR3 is TGTGCCAGCAGCGCCTCGTACAACTCCTACGAGCAGTACTTC. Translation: CASSASYNSYEQYF.

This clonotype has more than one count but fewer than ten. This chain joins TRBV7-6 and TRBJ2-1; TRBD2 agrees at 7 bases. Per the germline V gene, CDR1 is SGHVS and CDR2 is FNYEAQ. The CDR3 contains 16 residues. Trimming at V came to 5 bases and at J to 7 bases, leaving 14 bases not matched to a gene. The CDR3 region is CASSPRIAGSSNEQFF. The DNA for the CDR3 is TGTGCCAGCAGCCCTCGCATAGCGGGCTCCTCAAATGAGCAGTTCTTC.

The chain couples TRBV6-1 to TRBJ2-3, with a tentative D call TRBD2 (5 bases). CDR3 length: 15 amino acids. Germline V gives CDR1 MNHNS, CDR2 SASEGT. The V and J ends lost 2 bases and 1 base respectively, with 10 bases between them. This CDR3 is CASSELGAGTDTQYF. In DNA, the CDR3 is TGTGCCAGCAGTGAACTGGGAGCGGGCACAGATACGCAGTATTTT.

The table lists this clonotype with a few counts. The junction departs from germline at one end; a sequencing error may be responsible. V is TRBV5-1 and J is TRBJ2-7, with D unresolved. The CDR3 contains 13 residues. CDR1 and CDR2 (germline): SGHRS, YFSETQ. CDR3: CASSLETTYEQYF. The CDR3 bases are TGTGCCAGCAGCTTAGAGACAACCTACGAGCAGTACTTC.

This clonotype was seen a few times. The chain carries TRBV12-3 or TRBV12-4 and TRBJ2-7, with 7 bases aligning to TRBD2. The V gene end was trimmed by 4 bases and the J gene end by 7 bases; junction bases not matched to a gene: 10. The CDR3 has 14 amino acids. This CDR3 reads CASSSTSERREQYF. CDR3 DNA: TGTGCCAGCAGTTCCACTAGCGAGCGAAGGGAGCAGTACTTC.

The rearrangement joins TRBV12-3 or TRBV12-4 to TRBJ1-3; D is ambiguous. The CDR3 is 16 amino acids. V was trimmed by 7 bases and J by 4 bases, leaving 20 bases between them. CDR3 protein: CASTGSPRHQGNTIYF. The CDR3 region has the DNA TGTGCCAGCACGGGCAGTCCCCGTCATCAAGGAAACACCATATATTTT.

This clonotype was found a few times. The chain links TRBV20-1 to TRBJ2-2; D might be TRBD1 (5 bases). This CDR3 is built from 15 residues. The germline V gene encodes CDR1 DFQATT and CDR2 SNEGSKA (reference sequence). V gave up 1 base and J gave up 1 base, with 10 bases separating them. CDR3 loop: CSARAGRENTGELFF. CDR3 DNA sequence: TGCAGTGCTAGAGCGGGCAGGGAGAACACCGGGGAGCTGTTTTTT.

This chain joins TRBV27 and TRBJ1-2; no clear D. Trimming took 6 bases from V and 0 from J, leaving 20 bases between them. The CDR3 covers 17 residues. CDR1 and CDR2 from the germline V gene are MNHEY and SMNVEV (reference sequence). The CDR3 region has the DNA TGTGCCAGCAGAAAGTTCATTCCGGGGAGTCCTAACTATGGCTACACCTTC. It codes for CASRKFIPGSPNYGYTF.

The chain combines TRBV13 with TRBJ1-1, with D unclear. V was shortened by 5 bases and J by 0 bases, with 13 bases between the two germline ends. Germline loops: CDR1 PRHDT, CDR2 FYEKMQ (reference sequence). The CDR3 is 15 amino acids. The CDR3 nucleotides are TGTGCCAGCAGCCCCTTTATGGACTTGAACACTGAAGCTTTCTTT. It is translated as CASSPFMDLNTEAFF.

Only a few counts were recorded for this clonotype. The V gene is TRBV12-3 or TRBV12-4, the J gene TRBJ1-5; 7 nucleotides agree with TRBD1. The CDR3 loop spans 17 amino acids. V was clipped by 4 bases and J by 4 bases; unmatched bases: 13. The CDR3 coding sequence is TGTGCCAGCAGTTCCGGACAGGTTGACCTTATGAATCAGCCCCAGCATTTT. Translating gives CASSSGQVDLMNQPQHF.

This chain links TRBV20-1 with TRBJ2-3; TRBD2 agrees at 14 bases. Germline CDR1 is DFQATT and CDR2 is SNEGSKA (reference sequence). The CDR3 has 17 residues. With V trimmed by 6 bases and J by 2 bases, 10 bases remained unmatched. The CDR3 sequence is CSALGTSGRLFTDTQYF. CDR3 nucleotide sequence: TGCAGTGCGCTCGGGACTAGCGGGAGACTTTTCACAGATACGCAGTATTTT.

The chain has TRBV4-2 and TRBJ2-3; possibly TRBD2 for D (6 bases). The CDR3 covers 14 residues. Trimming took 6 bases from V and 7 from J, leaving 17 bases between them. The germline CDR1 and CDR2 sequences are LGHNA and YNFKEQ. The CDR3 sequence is CASRDARRGNTQYF. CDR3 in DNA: TGTGCCAGCAGGGACGCCCGTCGCGGGAATACGCAGTATTTT.

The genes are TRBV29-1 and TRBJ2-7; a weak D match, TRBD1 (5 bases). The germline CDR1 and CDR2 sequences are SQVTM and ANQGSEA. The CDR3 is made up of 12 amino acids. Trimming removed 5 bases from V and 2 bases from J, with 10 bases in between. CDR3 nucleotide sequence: TGCAGCGTTACGACAGACACCTACGAGCAGTACTTC. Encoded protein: CSVTTDTYEQYF.

CDR3 DNA: TGTGCCAGCAGCGTCGGACAGGGAGATTGCAATGAGCAGTTCTTC. Its translation is CASSVGQGDCNEQFF. The V and J genes are TRBV9 and TRBJ2-1; 8 bases align to TRBD1. V lost 2 bases, J lost 6 bases, and 7 bases stayed unmatched. Germline assignment: CDR1 SGDLS and CDR2 YYNGEE. The CDR3 has 15 residues.